Shown below are 7 T cell receptor beta chains from a single sample sequenced in a study of T-cell reconstitution after alpha-beta-depleted transplantation in children. Unique molecular identifiers were built into the TCRbeta library. TCRdb redid the calling of the PCR reads with MiXCR, one entry per CDR3 protein. In the table there are 500,000 to 600,000 distinct CDR3 sequences, around a third of which are singletons. Sequenced material: PBMCs from the stem cell graft donor, taken from the stem cell graft. These receptor sequences come from a human donor who donated a stem cell graft to a child with aplastic anemia.

This sequence joins TRBV15 and TRBJ1-1; D remains unclear. This CDR3 contains 14 residues. With 3 bases removed from V and 1 base from J, the gap between germline ends came to 9 bases. In germline, CDR1 is LNHNV, CDR2 YYDKDF (reference sequence). CDR3 DNA: TGTGCCACCAGCAGTAATGCTGCGAACACTGAAGCTTTCTTT. This encodes CATSSNAANTEAFF.

V and J are TRBV4-2 and TRBJ1-2; no definite D call. Looked up from germline, CDR1 is LGHNA and CDR2 is YNFKEQ. The CDR3 sequence is 15 residues long. Trimming stripped 0 bases from V and 8 bases from J, with 16 bases between. The CDR3 DNA reads TGTGCCAGCAGCCAAGAAAGCGGGGTTGCTTGGGGCTACACCTTC. Residues: CASSQESGVAWGYTF.

The chain combines TRBV29-1 with TRBJ1-1; 9 bases are shared with TRBD1. After removal of 4 bases from V and 2 bases from J, the junction contained 14 bases not matched to a gene. Germline CDR1 is SQVTM and CDR2 is ANQGSEA. The CDR3 sequence is 17 residues long. For the CDR3, the DNA is TGCAGCGTTGCCGGTAAGGGACAGGGAGCTCCCAACACTGAAGCTTTCTTT. Amino acid sequence: CSVAGKGQGAPNTEAFF.

This clonotype has just a few counts. V usage is TRBV6-1 and J usage is TRBJ2-1; the D gene could be TRBD1 or TRBD2 (5 bases each). From germline, CDR1 is MNHNS and CDR2 SASEGT. Deletions cut 5 bases from V and 5 bases from J, with 10 bases between. This CDR3 has 13 amino acids. DNA for the CDR3: TGTGCCAGCAGTATCGGGACCCACAATGAGCAGTTCTTC. Translated: CASSIGTHNEQFF.

The chain is built from TRBV19 and TRBJ1-3; D remains unclear. The CDR3 is 15 amino acids. V lost 6 bases to trimming and J lost 0 bases, with 12 bases between them. Per germline, CDR1 LNHDA and CDR2 SQIVND (reference sequence). The CDR3 region is CASRRDRASGNTIYF. DNA for the CDR3: TGTGCCAGTAGGCGTGACCGGGCCTCTGGAAACACCATATATTTT.

With regard to this clonotype: A junction boundary mismatches the germline segment, possibly from a read error. The CDR3 spells CASSYSAGLYSYGQYF. The CDR3 DNA reads TGTGCCAGCAGTTACAGCGCAGGACTCTACTCCTACGGGCAGTACTTC. The chain uses TRBV6-5 and TRBJ2-7, with D possibly matching TRBD2 (5 bases). The CDR3 has 16 amino acids. Germline CDR1 and CDR2: MNHEY and SVGAGI.

This clonotype was seen only a few times. The V call is TRBV28, the J call TRBJ2-2; 7 nucleotides line up with TRBD1. J lost 4 bases, V lost 7 bases, and 3 bases had no gene match. This CDR3 has 13 residues. Germline V gene data show CDR1 as MDHEN and CDR2 as SYDVKM. This CDR3 reads CASMYRGTGELFF. The CDR3 nucleotides are TGTGCCAGCATGTACAGGGGCACCGGGGAGCTGTTTTTT.